The 18 T cell receptor beta chains below come from one sample, sequenced in a study of T cell repertoires in cytomegalovirus infection. TCRdb itself ran the reads through MiXCR, one entry per CDR3 protein. The profile shows around 450,000 distinct CDR3 sequences, roughly 30% of them singletons. The sequenced sample consisted of PBMCs. These receptors all come from a human donor in good health (CMV status not recorded). Some clones in this sample may be carry-over from other donors' samples.

This chain joins TRBV5-1 and TRBJ1-2, with D unclear. Germline CDR1 SGHRS, CDR2 YFSETQ. CDR3 length equals 15 residues. V gave up 0 bases and J gave up 2 bases, with 11 bases separating them. The CDR3 spells CASSLEVTGNYGYTF. The CDR3 nucleotides are TGCGCCAGCAGCTTGGAGGTGACCGGGAACTATGGCTACACCTTC.

In its sample, this clonotype was seen many times. The chain joins TRBV12-3 or TRBV12-4 to TRBJ1-4, with 8 bases that match TRBD1. J was trimmed by 8 bases and V by 5 bases; bases with no gene match: 7. The CDR3 covers 14 residues. The CDR3 DNA sequence: TGTGCCAGCAGTACCAGGGGGCTGGGGGAAAAACTGTTTTTT. It yields the protein CASSTRGLGEKLFF.

This clonotype showed up many times. This sequence joins TRBV7-2 and TRBJ2-5; the D is unclear. Per the germline V gene, CDR1 is SGHTA and CDR2 is FQGNSA. The CDR3 runs to 13 residues. Trimming took 0 bases from V and 2 from J, leaving 4 bases between them. The CDR3 nucleotides are TGTGCCAGCAGCTTAGCGATGCAAGAGACCCAGTACTTC. Translation gives CASSLAMQETQYF.

This clonotype appeared a few times. V and J are TRBV19 and TRBJ2-5; 11 positions agree with TRBD2. The CDR3 is made up of 15 amino acids. The germline gives CDR1 LNHDA, CDR2 SQIVND (reference sequence). Losses at the gene ends were 10 bases for V and 1 base for J; bases not matched to a gene: 8. The CDR3 DNA reads TGTGCCACCCGTAGGACTAGCGGGCCCCAAGAGACCCAGTACTTC. The encoded protein is CATRRTSGPQETQYF.

This clonotype was counted many times. The chain employs TRBV7-9 and TRBJ2-2; D not resolved. V was clipped by 3 bases and J by 7 bases, with 6 bases between them. This CDR3 is built from 12 residues. CDR1 and CDR2 from the germline V gene are SEHNR and FQNEAQ (reference sequence). The CDR3 spells CASSFSNGELFF. The CDR3 bases are TGTGCCAGCAGCTTCAGCAACGGGGAGCTGTTTTTT.

This clonotype has at least ten counts. This sequence joins TRBV2 and TRBJ2-6, with D possibly being TRBD1 (6 bases). The germline gives CDR1 SNHLY, CDR2 FYNNEI. Trimming took off 3 bases at V and 1 base at J, with 13 bases between the two ends. This CDR3 has 17 residues. The CDR3 DNA sequence: TGTGCCAGCAGTGAGACCAGGGGCGGTTCTGGGGCCAACGTCCTGACTTTC. Its translation is CASSETRGGSGANVLTF.

This chain links TRBV19 with TRBJ1-6; possible D gene TRBD1, 5 bases. Trimming left V 8 bases short and J 4 bases short, with 12 bases between. Per the germline V gene, CDR1 is LNHDA and CDR2 is SQIVND (reference sequence). This CDR3 has 14 residues. The CDR3 DNA reads TGTGCCAGTTCAATGGGGCAGTATAATTCACCCCTCCACTTT. It translates to CASSMGQYNSPLHF.

Comments on this clonotype: An end of the junction does not agree with germline; a read error may underlie this. DNA for the CDR3: TGTGCCAGTAGTTACACCGGGACAGAAATAGATACGCAGTATTTT. It codes for CASSYTGTEIDTQYF. This chain joins TRBV6-6 and TRBJ2-3; 7 nucleotides align to TRBD1. The CDR3 is 15 residues long. Germline V gene lookup returns CDR1 MNHNY and CDR2 SVGAGI (reference sequence).

The CDR3 loop reads CASSRTTHNSPLHF. In nucleotides, the CDR3 is TGTGCCAGCAGCCGGACCACCCATAATTCACCCCTCCACTTT. The V and J genes are TRBV5-6 and TRBJ1-6; D unresolved. CDR1 is SGHDT and CDR2 is YYEEEE in the germline V gene. Trimming took 4 bases from V and 5 from J, leaving 10 bases between them. The CDR3 has 14 amino acids.

The chain links TRBV11-2 to TRBJ2-7, with D possibly matching TRBD1 (5 bases). The CDR3 is 14 residues long. V lost 5 bases and J 4 bases, leaving 15 bases between the germline ends. CDR1 SGHAT and CDR2 FQNNGV come from the germline V gene. The CDR3 sequence: CASSPSRQGYEQYF. CDR3 coding DNA: TGTGCCAGCAGCCCCTCGCGTCAGGGTTACGAGCAGTACTTC.

Many counts were recorded for this clonotype. J is TRBJ1-6 and V is TRBV7-3, with D possibly being TRBD1 (6 bases). The CDR3 spans 14 residues. CDR1 and CDR2 (germline): SGHTA, FQGTGA. Trimming removed 4 bases at V and 8 bases at J, with 12 bases between. The CDR3 sequence: CASSSQGSDSPLHF. The CDR3 coding sequence is TGTGCCAGCAGCTCTCAGGGGTCGGATTCACCCCTCCACTTT. The whole variable domain, filled in from reference TRBV7-3 and TRBJ1-6, reads GAGVSQTPSNKVTEKGKYVELRCDPISGHTALYWYRQSLGQGPEFLIYFQGTGAADDSGLPNDRFFAVRPEGSVSTLKIQRTERGDSAVYLCASSSQGSDSPLHFGNGTRLTVT.

The chain has TRBV12-3 or TRBV12-4 and TRBJ1-2; D perhaps matches TRBD1 (5 bases). Trimming left V 2 bases short and J 8 bases short, with 9 bases between. The CDR3 contains 12 residues. CDR3 sequence (DNA): TGTGCCAGCAGTTTAAGTCGGGACGGCTACACCTTC. Translating gives CASSLSRDGYTF.

This clonotype was found a few times. With a much larger clone just one base away, this may be a read error. The chain uses TRBV6-5 and TRBJ1-1; a possible D gene is TRBD1 (6 bases). Germline V gene data show CDR1 as MNHEY and CDR2 as SVGAGI. This CDR3 contains 14 residues. This chain's CDR3 is CARSYQTGAFEAFF. The CDR3 nucleotides read TGTGCCCGCAGTTATCAGACAGGCGCCTTTGAAGCTTTCTTT.

This clonotype was counted between two and nine times. V gene TRBV25-1 combines with J gene TRBJ2-7; either TRBD1 or TRBD2 may fit D (5 bases each). This CDR3 has 14 residues. Trimming stripped 2 bases from V and 2 bases from J, with 10 bases between. CDR1 is MGHDK, CDR2 SYGVNS, per germline. Written as DNA, the CDR3 is TGTGCCAGCAGTGAACCCGGGACGACCTACGAGCAGTACTTC. Encoded protein: CASSEPGTTYEQYF.

J is TRBJ1-4 and V is TRBV7-9, with 8 bases fitting TRBD1. Germline V gene data show CDR1 as SEHNR and CDR2 as FQNEAQ (reference sequence). Losses at the gene ends were 5 bases for V and 8 bases for J; bases not matched to a gene: 13. The CDR3 is made up of 16 amino acids. CDR3 in DNA: TGTGCCAGCAGCCCATTGACAGGGGCCTTCGGGGAAAAACTGTTTTTT. Translated, it gives CASSPLTGAFGEKLFF.

Turning to this clonotype: No conserved phenylalanine or tryptophan is present at the end of the CDR3, so a read error is the likely explanation. The J gene is TRBJ2-5, the V gene TRBV11-2, with D tentatively TRBD1 or TRBD2 (6 bases each). This CDR3 is built from 16 residues. V was trimmed by 1 base and J by 4 bases, leaving 16 bases between them. Germline values: CDR1 SGHAT, CDR2 FQNNGV. The CDR3 sequence: CASSLGSGRGGETQYC. The CDR3 nucleotides read TGTGCCAGCAGCTTAGGGTCGGGCAGGGGAGGAGAGACCCAGTACTGC.

This clonotype was observed at least ten times. The CDR3 protein is CASSGDMLRNQETQYF. The CDR3 DNA sequence: TGTGCCAGCAGTGGAGACATGCTTCGGAACCAAGAGACCCAGTACTTC. The chain uses TRBV6-1 and TRBJ2-5; D gene unclear. The CDR3 runs to 16 residues. V shed 4 bases and J shed 0 bases, with 15 bases lying between them. Germline V gene lookup returns CDR1 MNHNS and CDR2 SASEGT.

The chain links TRBV11-2 to TRBJ1-6; 8 bases are shared with TRBD1. The V segment lost 5 bases and the J segment 7 bases; nucleotides outside the gene matches: 7. Germline values: CDR1 SGHAT, CDR2 FQNNGV. This CDR3 contains 15 residues. For the CDR3, the DNA is TGTGCCAGCAGCGGCAGGGACAGGATGAATTCACCCCTCCACTTT. Translation: CASSGRDRMNSPLHF.